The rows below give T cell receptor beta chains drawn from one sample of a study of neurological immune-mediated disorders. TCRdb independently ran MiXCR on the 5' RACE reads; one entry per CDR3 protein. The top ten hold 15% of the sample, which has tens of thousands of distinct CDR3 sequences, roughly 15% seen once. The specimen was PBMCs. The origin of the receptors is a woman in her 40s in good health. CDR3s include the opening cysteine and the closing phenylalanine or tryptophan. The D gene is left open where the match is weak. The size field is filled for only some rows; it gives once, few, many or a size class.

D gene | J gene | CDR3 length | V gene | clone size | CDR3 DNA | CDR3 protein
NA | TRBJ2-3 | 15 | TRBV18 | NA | TGTGCCAGCTCACCGGGAGGCTATGAAACAGATACGCAGTATTTT | CASSPGGYETDTQYF
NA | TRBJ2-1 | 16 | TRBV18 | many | TGTGCCAGCTCACCCTGGCAGCCCGGCACCTACAATGAGCAGTTCTTC | CASSPWQPGTYNEQFF
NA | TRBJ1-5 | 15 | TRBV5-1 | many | TGCGCCAGCAGCTTGGAAGGAGGGGGCAATCAGCCCCAGCATTTT | CASSLEGGGNQPQHF
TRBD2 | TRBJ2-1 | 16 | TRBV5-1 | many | TGCGCCAGCAGCGTTGGACTAGCGGGGGCTTTCAATGAGCAGTTCTTC | CASSVGLAGAFNEQFF
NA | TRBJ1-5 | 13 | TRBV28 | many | TGTGCCAGCAGTTTAGTGGGGCCTCAGCCCCAGCATTTT | CASSLVGPQPQHF
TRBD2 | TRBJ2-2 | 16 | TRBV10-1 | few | TGCGCCAGCAGTGGCGGGACTAGCAGATACACCGGGGAGCTGTTTTTT | CASSGGTSRYTGELFF
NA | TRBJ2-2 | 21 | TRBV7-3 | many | TGTGCCAGCAGCTTATGGGCCCCACGGACAGTACTTGGGGCGAACACCGGGGAGCTGTTTTTT | CASSLWAPRTVLGANTGELFF
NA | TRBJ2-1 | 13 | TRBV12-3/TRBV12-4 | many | TGTGCCAGCAGTTTACTTGGTCGGAATGAGCAGTTCTTC | CASSLLGRNEQFF
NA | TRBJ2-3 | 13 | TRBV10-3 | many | TGTGCCACCTCCCGACTCCTCACAGATACGCAGTATTTT | CATSRLLTDTQYF
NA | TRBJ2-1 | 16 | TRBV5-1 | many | TGCGCCAGCGCTCTATGGGGGGCCAGTTCCTACAATGAGCAGTTCTTC | CASALWGASSYNEQFF
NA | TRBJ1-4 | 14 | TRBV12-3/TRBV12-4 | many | TGTGCCAGCAGTCCCGGGTCCTTCGGTGAAAAACTGTTTTTT | CASSPGSFGEKLFF
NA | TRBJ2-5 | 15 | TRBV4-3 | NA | TGCGCCAGCAGCCAGGGGACCTTACCTCAAGAGACCCAGTACTTC | CASSQGTLPQETQYF
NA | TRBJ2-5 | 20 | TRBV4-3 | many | TGCGCCAGCAGCCGATCCCTAAATCTTCGGGGTAGGGGGGGCCTGGAGACCCAGTACTTC | CASSRSLNLRGRGGLETQYF
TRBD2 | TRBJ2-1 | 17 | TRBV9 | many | TGTGCCAGCAGCGGAGGACTAGCGGGGGACTCCTACAATGAGCAGTTCTTC | CASSGGLAGDSYNEQFF
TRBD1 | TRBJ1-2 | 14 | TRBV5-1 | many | TGCGCCAGCAGCTTGGCCACAGGGGGTAATGGCTACACCTTC | CASSLATGGNGYTF
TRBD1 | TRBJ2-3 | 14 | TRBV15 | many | TGTGCCACCAGCAGAGAACAGGGGAGAGATACGCAGTATTTT | CATSREQGRDTQYF
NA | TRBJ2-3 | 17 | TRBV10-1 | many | TGCGCCAGCAGTGTGGGATCTGAGCTATTCTCCACAGATACGCAGTATTTT | CASSVGSELFSTDTQYF
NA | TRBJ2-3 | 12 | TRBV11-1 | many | TGTGCCAGCAGTACTAGCACAGATACGCAGTATTTT | CASSTSTDTQYF
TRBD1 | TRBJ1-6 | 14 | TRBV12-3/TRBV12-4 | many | TGTGCCAGCACCGCAAGACAGGGCAATTCACCCCTCCACTTT | CASTARQGNSPLHF
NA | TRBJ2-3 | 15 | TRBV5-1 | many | TGCGCCAGCAGCAGCGGACGGACGAGCACAGATACGCAGTATTTT | CASSSGRTSTDTQYF
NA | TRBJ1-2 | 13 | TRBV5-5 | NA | NA | CTSSLDLNYGCTF
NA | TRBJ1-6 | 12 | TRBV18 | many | TGTGCCAGCTCACCACCTGGCTCACCCCTCCACTTT | CASSPPGSPLHF
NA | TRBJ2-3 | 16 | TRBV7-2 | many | TGTGCCAGCAGCTTACGGGGGACGGCGGGTACAGATACGCAGTATTTT | CASSLRGTAGTDTQYF
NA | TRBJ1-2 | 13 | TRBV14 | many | TGTGCCAGCAGCCAAGATTCGGGAAGTAGCTACACCTTC | CASSQDSGSSYTF
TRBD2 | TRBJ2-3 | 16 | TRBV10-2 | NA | TGCGCCAGCGGCCCGGGACTAGCGGGGGGGGCAGATACGCAGTATTTT | CASGPGLAGGADTQYF
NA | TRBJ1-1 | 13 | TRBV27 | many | TGTGCCAGCAGTTTAGCGGGAAACACTGAAGCTTTCTTT | CASSLAGNTEAFF
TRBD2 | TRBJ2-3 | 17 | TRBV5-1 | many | TGCGCCAGCAGCCCCAGGACTAGCGGGGCAAGCACAGATACGCAGTATTTT | CASSPRTSGASTDTQYF
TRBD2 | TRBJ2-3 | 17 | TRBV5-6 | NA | TGTGCCAGCAGCTCGACGGGACTAGAGGGGGGAATCGGTACGCAGTATTTT | CASSSTGLEGGIGTQYF
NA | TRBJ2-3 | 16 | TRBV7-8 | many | TGTGCCAGCAGCTTTCGCAGGGGCAGAGAGGATGATACGCAGTATTTT | CASSFRRGREDDTQYF
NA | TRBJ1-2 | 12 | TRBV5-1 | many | TGCGCCAGCAGCCCACACGACGGCGGCTACACCTTC | CASSPHDGGYTF
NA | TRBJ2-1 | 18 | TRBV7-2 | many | TGTGCCAGCAGCTCACTCTCGAATGGGCCCCACTCCTACAATGAGCAGTTCTTC | CASSSLSNGPHSYNEQFF
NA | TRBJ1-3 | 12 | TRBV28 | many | TGTGCCAGCAGCTCGGGAGGAAACACCATATATTTT | CASSSGGNTIYF
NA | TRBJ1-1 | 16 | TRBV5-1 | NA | TGCGCCAGCAGCAGGGGGACACGGCCCATGGAAACTGAAGCTTTCTTT | CASSRGTRPMETEAFF
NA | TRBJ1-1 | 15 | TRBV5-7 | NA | TGTGCCAGCAGCTTAATCGTCGGCAGGAACACTGAAGCTTTCTTT | CASSLIVGRNTEAFF
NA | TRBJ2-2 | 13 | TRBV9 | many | TGTGCCAGCAGCGTCCGGCACACCGGGGAGCTGTTTTTT | CASSVRHTGELFF
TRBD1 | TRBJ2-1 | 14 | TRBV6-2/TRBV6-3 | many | TGTGCCAGCAGTTACCTGGGACAGTACAATGAGCAGTTCTTC | CASSYLGQYNEQFF
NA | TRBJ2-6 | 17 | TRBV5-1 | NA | TGCGCCAGCAGCTGGGGGACCGACCCCCCGGGGGCCAACGTCCTGACTTTC | CASSWGTDPPGANVLTF
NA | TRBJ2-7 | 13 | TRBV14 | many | TGTGCCAGCAGCGCCGGTGCAGCTTACGAGCAGTACTTC | CASSAGAAYEQYF
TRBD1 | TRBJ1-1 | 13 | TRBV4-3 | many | TGCGCCAGCAGCCAGTTTACAGGGGACGAAGCTTTCTTT | CASSQFTGDEAFF
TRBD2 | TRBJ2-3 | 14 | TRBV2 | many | TGTGCCTCCTGCTTTGGGCTAGCGGGGACCACGCAGTATTTT | CASCFGLAGTTQYF
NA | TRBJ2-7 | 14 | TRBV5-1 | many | TGCGCCAGCAGCTTGTGGCAGGGTAGTTACGAGCAGTACTTC | CASSLWQGSYEQYF
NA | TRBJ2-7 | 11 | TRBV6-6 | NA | TGTGCCAGCAGTGAAACGAGCGAGCAGTACTTC | CASSETSEQYF
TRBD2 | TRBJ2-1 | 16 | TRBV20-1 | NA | TGCAGTGCTCCCGGACTAGCGGGAGGCCTCTACAATGAGCAGTTCTTC | CSAPGLAGGLYNEQFF
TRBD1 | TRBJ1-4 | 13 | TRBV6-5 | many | TGTGCCAGCAGTCGCCGGGACAGCGAAAAACTGTTTTTT | CASSRRDSEKLFF
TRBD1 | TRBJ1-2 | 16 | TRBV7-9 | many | TGTGCCAGCAGCAACAGACCGGGACAGGAGCAGGTCGGCTACACCTTC | CASSNRPGQEQVGYTF
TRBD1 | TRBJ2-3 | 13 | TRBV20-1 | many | TGCAGTGCTTTTACCGGGACAGTAGTTACGCAGTATTTT | CSAFTGTVVTQYF
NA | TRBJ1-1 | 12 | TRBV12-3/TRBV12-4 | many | TGTGCCAGCAGTCCCACGGGGGGGGGAGCTTTCTTT | CASSPTGGGAFF
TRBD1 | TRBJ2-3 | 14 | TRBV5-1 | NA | TGCGCCGGCAGCATTGACAGGGATCTAGATACGCAGTATTTT | CAGSIDRDLDTQYF
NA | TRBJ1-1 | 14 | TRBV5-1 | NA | TGCGCCAGCGGCCTAAACGGGTGGGGAACTGAAGCTTTCTTT | CASGLNGWGTEAFF
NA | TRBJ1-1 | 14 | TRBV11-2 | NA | TGTGCCAGCAGCTTTGTACAGGGTTGGGATAAAGCTTTCTTT | CASSFVQGWDKAFF
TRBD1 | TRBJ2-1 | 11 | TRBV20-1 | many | TGCAGTGCGCAGGGGGCGCGGTGGCCGTTCTTC | CSAQGARWPFF
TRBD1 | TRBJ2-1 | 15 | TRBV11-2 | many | TGTGCCAGCAGCTTAGGCTGGACAGGGCTCAATGAGCAGTTCTTC | CASSLGWTGLNEQFF